The rows below give T cell receptor beta chains drawn from one sample of a study of response to subunit inactivated influenza vaccine. Each CDR3 protein is one row after TCRdb ran MiXCR on the RT-PCR reads. There are 500,000 or so distinct CDR3 sequences in the sample; approximately 15% occur only once, and 2.5% to 3.5% lies in the top ten. The material sequenced was CD4+ T cells sorted from PBMCs, taken less than 30 months after vaccination. These receptor sequences come from a man in his fifties or sixties who received an inactivated influenza vaccine. The CDR3 runs from the conserved cysteine through the conserved F or W. A D gene is named only where the DNA matches it firmly. Only part of the rows carry a size: once, few, many, or a class if the clone is expanded.

few | . | TRBJ2-7 | TRBV4-3 | TGCGCCAGCAGCCCCGGAGTGGCGCTTGGCTCCTACGAGCAGTACTTC | CASSPGVALGSYEQYF
few | TRBD1 | TRBJ2-1 | TRBV12-3/TRBV12-4 | TGTGCCAGCAGTCCCCACGGGACAGGGCGGTTAAATGAGCAGTTCTTC | CASSPHGTGRLNEQFF
once | . | TRBJ2-1 | TRBV4-3 | TGCGCCAGCAGCCAAGAGCGACAGGAGATGCAAGCGTTCTTC | CASSQERQEMQAFF
. | . | TRBJ2-5 | TRBV28 | TGTGCCAGCAGCCGCCGACGGGGTCAAGAGACCCAGTACTTC | CASSRRRGQETQYF
few | . | TRBJ2-2 | TRBV5-5 | TGTGCCAGCAGCATCCAGTGGGCAGCCAACACCGGGGAGCTGTTTTTT | CASSIQWAANTGELFF
few | . | TRBJ2-4 | TRBV5-1 | TGCGCCAGCAGCTTGGCCCCCACGGGAACCAAAAACATTCAGTACTTC | CASSLAPTGTKNIQYF
few | TRBD1 | TRBJ2-3 | TRBV20-1 | TGCAGTGCTAGAGATGGGGACAGAGGCACAGATACGCAGTATTTT | CSARDGDRGTDTQYF
. | TRBD2 | TRBJ2-7 | TRBV5-1 | TGCGCCAGCAGCCCGTTCGGACTAGCGGGAGTGGGTGAGCAGTACTTC | CASSPFGLAGVGEQYF
. | . | TRBJ2-1 | TRBV14 | TGTGCCAGCAGCCAAACGGTCGGGACATATGAGCAGTTCTTC | CASSQTVGTYEQFF
. | . | TRBJ1-6 | TRBV12-3/TRBV12-4 | TGTGCCAGCAGTTTAGGGACTTCGAATTCACCCCTCCACTTT | CASSLGTSNSPLHF
. | TRBD1 | TRBJ2-2 | TRBV20-1 | TGCAGTGCTAGAGGACAGGGGACCCAGAACACCGGGGAGCTGTTTTTT | CSARGQGTQNTGELFF
few | . | TRBJ1-2 | TRBV3-1 | TGTGCCAGCAGCCCTACGGACCACGGGTATGGCTACACCTTC | CASSPTDHGYGYTF
. | . | TRBJ2-3 | TRBV20-1 | TGCAGTGCACGCGTTCCGCGAGGCACAGATACGCAGTATTTT | CSARVPRGTDTQYF
. | . | TRBJ1-1 | TRBV5-1 | TGCGCCAGCAGCTTGGGCCTGTGGACAGCGAACACTGAAGCTTTCTTT | CASSLGLWTANTEAFF
few | . | TRBJ1-6 | TRBV2 | TGTGCCAGCAGCTTGGGCAGGGGTTCACCCCTCCACTTT | CASSLGRGSPLHF
few | . | TRBJ2-3 | TRBV15 | TGTGCCACCAGCAGAGGGGGAGGACGGGGTACGGGTACGCAGTATTTT | CATSRGGGRGTGTQYF
. | . | TRBJ1-3 | TRBV3-1 | TGTGCCAGCAGCCTCGGACGGTCCAGAAACACCATATATTTT | CASSLGRSRNTIYF
few | . | TRBJ2-3 | TRBV10-3 | TGTGCCATCAGTGAGTCAAGGAGTCCCAATACGCAGTATTTT | CAISESRSPNTQYF
. | . | TRBJ1-2 | TRBV20-1 | TGCAGAGCGGGCGGGGGGACTAACTATGGCTACACCTTC | CRAGGGTNYGYTF
few | TRBD2 | TRBJ2-1 | TRBV4-2 | TGTGCCAGCAGCCAAGTGGCTAGCGGGATTGGCTCCAATGAGCAGTTCTTC | CASSQVASGIGSNEQFF
few | TRBD2 | TRBJ2-7 | TRBV20-1 | TGCAGTGCTAGTAGCGGGAGATGGGCTTCGGAGCAGTACTTC | CSASSGRWASEQYF
. | . | TRBJ2-5 | TRBV9 | TGTGCCAGCAGCGTAGAACCGGGAGACCCGGAGACCCAGTACTTC | CASSVEPGDPETQYF
many | TRBD1 | TRBJ2-3 | TRBV29-1 | TGCAGCGTGAGGGACAGGGGAGGGAATACGCAGTATTTT | CSVRDRGGNTQYF
. | . | TRBJ2-5 | TRBV5-1 | TGCGCCAGCAGCTTGATGAACCAAGAGACCCAGTACTTC | CASSLMNQETQYF
many | . | TRBJ2-2 | TRBV5-1 | TGCGCCAGCAGCAAGCTCGGGGACACCGGGGAGCTGTTTTTT | CASSKLGDTGELFF
. | TRBD1 | TRBJ2-7 | TRBV28 | TGTGCCAGCAGATCCCCGGGACAGGGGGCTTCCTACGAGCAGTACTTC | CASRSPGQGASYEQYF
many | TRBD2 | TRBJ2-5 | TRBV6-5 | TGTGCCAGCAGTTACCCTAGCGGGAACCAAGAGACCCAGTACTTC | CASSYPSGNQETQYF